The source of this T cell receptor beta chain is a study of blood T cell repertoires in COVID-19. Study in general: Material from acute and convalescent COVID-19 was sourced from the United States, Italy and Spain. PBMCs, B-cell-depleted T cells, or T cells were the source of the cDNA or gDNA that made up the material.

V shed 6 bases and J shed 5 bases, with 22 bases lying between them. From germline, CDR1 is SNHLY and CDR2 FYNNEI. This CDR3 region has 16 residues. Measured with immunoSEQ multiplex PCR; TCRdb has only the in-frame clones, and not every one. The data show almost 95,000 clones, about 86% seen once. The sequenced sample was peripheral blood. The origin of this receptor is a man aged 55 to 70 with acute or convalescent COVID-19. The chain joins TRBV2 to TRBJ2-5, with D possibly matching TRBD2 (5 bases). The CDR3, as DNA: TGTGCCAGCAGGGCTGCCGAGGGTAGCGCGTTGGAGACCCAGTACTTC. Protein sequence: CASRAAEGSALETQYF.